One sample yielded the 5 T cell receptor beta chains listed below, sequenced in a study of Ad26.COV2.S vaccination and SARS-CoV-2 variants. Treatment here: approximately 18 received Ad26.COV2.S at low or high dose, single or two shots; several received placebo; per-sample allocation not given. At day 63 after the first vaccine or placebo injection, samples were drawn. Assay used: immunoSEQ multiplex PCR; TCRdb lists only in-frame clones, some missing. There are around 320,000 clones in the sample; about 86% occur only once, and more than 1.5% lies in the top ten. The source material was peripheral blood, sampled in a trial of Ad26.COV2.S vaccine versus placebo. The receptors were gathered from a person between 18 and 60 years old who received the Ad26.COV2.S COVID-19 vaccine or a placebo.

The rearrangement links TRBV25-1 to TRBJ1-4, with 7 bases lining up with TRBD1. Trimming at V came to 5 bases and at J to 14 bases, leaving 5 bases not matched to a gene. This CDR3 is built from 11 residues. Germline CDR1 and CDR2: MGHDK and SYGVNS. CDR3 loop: CASSKGTALFF. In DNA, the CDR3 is TGTGCCAGCAGTAAAGGGACAGCTCTGTTTTTT.

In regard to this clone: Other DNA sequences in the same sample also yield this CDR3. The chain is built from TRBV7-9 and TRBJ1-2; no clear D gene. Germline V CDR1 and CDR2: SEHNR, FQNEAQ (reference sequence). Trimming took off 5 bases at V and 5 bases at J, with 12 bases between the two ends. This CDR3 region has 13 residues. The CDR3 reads CASSPDGEYGYTF. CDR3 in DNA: TGTGCCAGCAGCCCCGACGGGGAGTATGGCTACACCTTC.

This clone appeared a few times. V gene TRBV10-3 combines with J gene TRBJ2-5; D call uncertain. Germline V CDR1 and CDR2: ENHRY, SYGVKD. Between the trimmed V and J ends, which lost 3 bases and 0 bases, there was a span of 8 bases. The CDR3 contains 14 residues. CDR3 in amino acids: CAISDPTHQETQYF. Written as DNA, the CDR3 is TGTGCCATCAGTGACCCGACACACCAAGAGACCCAGTACTTC.

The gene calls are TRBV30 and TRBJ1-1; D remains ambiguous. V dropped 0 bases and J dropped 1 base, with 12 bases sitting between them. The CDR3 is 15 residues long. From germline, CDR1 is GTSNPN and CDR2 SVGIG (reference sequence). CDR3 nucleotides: TGTGCCTGGAGTGTACAAGGTTGGGGGAACACTGAAGCTTTCTTT. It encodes CAWSVQGWGNTEAFF.

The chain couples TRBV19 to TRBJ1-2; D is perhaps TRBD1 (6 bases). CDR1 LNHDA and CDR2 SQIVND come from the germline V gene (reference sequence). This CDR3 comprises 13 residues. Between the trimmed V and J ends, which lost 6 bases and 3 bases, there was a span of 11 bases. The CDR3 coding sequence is TGTGCCAGTAGCCTCCGACAGGACTATGGCTACACCTTC. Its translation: CASSLRQDYGYTF.